These 8 T cell receptor beta chains originate from one sample sequenced in a study of T cell changes during pregnancy in multiple sclerosis. The method was immunoSEQ multiplex PCR; TCRdb's version includes in-frame clones alone and lacks a portion of them. The sample contains just under 100,000 clones, approximately 95% of which appear only once. The material sequenced was peripheral blood, taken after pregnancy. All receptors derive from a female donor with multiple sclerosis, enrolled in a pregnancy study.

The chain is built from TRBV28 and TRBJ2-1; the D gene is possibly TRBD2 (6 bases). From germline, CDR1 is MDHEN and CDR2 SYDVKM. This CDR3 spans 11 amino acids. Trimming removed 8 bases at V and 7 bases at J, with 9 bases between. CDR3 region: CASGGANEQFF. In nucleotides, the CDR3 is TGTGCCAGCGGAGGGGCAAATGAGCAGTTCTTC.

This clone was recorded once. J is TRBJ2-1 and V is TRBV11-2; 7 nucleotides line up with TRBD1. The V gene end was trimmed by 4 bases and the J gene end by 0 bases; junction bases not matched to a gene: 6. This CDR3 is 16 amino acids long. Germline assignment: CDR1 SGHAT and CDR2 FQNNGV. The CDR3 sequence: CASSSGQVSSYNEQFF. The CDR3 region has the DNA TGTGCCAGCAGCTCAGGACAGGTGAGCTCCTACAATGAGCAGTTCTTC.

On this clone: Different DNA sequences within this sample yield the same CDR3. The chain employs TRBV28 and TRBJ1-1; TRBD1 matches at 11 bases. Germline V CDR1 and CDR2: MDHEN, SYDVKM. Trimming removed 4 bases from V and 4 bases from J; junction bases left unmatched: 2. This CDR3 region has 14 residues. The CDR3 sequence: CASSWTGGGTEAFF. The CDR3 nucleotides are TGTGCCAGCAGTTGGACAGGGGGCGGCACTGAAGCTTTCTTT.

This chain links TRBV5-1 with TRBJ2-5; 10 nucleotides match TRBD1. The CDR3 sequence is 17 residues long. The J segment lost 4 bases and the V segment lost 0 bases, leaving 9 bases of the junction unmatched. In germline, CDR1 is SGHRS, CDR2 YFSETQ. The CDR3 nucleotides are TGCGCCAGCAGCTTGGCCCGGGACAGGGGCCCCAGAGAGACCCAGTACTTC. Encoded protein: CASSLARDRGPRETQYF.

V usage is TRBV4-3 and J usage is TRBJ2-3; D is uncertain. V was trimmed by 4 bases and J by 2 bases, leaving 7 bases between them. Germline assignment: CDR1 LGHNA and CDR2 YSLEER. The CDR3 length is 13 residues. The CDR3 loop reads CASSLSPTDTQYF. The CDR3 DNA is TGCGCCAGCAGCCTTTCTCCCACAGATACGCAGTATTTT.

In this sample, this clone turned up once. The chain is built from TRBV30 and TRBJ1-4; weak D call: TRBD1 (6 bases). The CDR3 length is 15 residues. The V and J ends lost 2 bases and 7 bases respectively, with 17 bases between them. CDR1 and CDR2 from the germline V gene are GTSNPN and SVGIG (reference sequence). As DNA, the CDR3 is TGTGCCTGGAGTCCGGCCGGGACAAGAGTTGAAAAACTGTTTTTT. Translated: CAWSPAGTRVEKLFF.

This clone has only one observation. The J gene is TRBJ2-5, the V gene TRBV4-2, with D possibly matching TRBD1 (6 bases). The germline V and J ends were trimmed by 1 base and 4 bases, with 16 bases remaining between them. CDR1 and CDR2 from the germline V gene are LGHNA and YNFKEQ. The CDR3 runs 16 residues. CDR3 residues: CASSQVLGAPGETQYF. The DNA of the CDR3 is TGTGCCAGCAGCCAAGTCCTGGGGGCTCCGGGAGAGACCCAGTACTTC.

In DNA form, the CDR3 reads TGTGCCTGGCCCACGGGGAGCGCTTATGGCTACACCTTC. Protein product: CAWPTGSAYGYTF. The chain carries TRBV30 and TRBJ1-2; D is undetermined. The CDR3 runs to 13 residues. Germline V gene lookup returns CDR1 GTSNPN and CDR2 SVGIG (reference sequence). With 5 bases removed from V and 5 bases from J, the gap between germline ends came to 15 bases.